Presented here are 30 T cell receptor beta chains from one specimen sequenced in a study of neurological immune-mediated disorders. TCRdb re-analysed the 5' RACE reads in MiXCR, keeping a single row per CDR3 protein. The profile shows about 84,000 distinct CDR3 sequences, around 4.7% of them singletons. Time point denoted: longitudinal time-point 3. Material: PBMCs. These receptor sequences come from an older woman with multiple sclerosis.

This clonotype was observed at least ten times. CDR3 amino acids: CSASGRGAYNEQFF. CDR3 bases: TGCAGTGCTAGTGGGCGGGGGGCATACAATGAGCAGTTCTTC. This chain joins TRBV20-1 and TRBJ2-1; 8 bases fit TRBD2. The CDR3 has 14 amino acids. J gave up 4 bases and V 3 bases, and 5 bases lay outside the gene matches. Germline V gene sequence: CDR1 DFQATT, CDR2 SNEGSKA (reference sequence).

This clonotype was counted at least ten times. The chain has TRBV6-1 and TRBJ2-3; 9 bases map to TRBD2. CDR1 and CDR2 (germline): MNHNS, SASEGT. The CDR3 length is 15 residues. The ends lost 2 bases at V and 4 bases at J; junction bases unmatched: 4. Here the CDR3 DNA reads TGTGCCAGCAGTGAACTTAGCGGGGGTTCAGATACGCAGTATTTT. It encodes CASSELSGGSDTQYF.

This clonotype was counted ten times or more. The genes are TRBV5-5 and TRBJ1-2; 8 nucleotides line up with TRBD1. CDR1 and CDR2 from the germline V gene are SGHKS and YYEKEE (reference sequence). The CDR3 is made up of 16 amino acids. The V segment lost 0 bases and the J segment 2 bases; nucleotides outside the gene matches: 6. The CDR3, as DNA: TGTGCCAGCAGCTTGGTGGCAGGGGGCGCGAACTATGGCTACACCTTC. Translating it yields CASSLVAGGANYGYTF.

This clonotype has a count of ten or more. This chain links TRBV12-3 or TRBV12-4 with TRBJ1-6; 7 bases are shared with TRBD1. The CDR3 spans 14 residues. The V and J ends lost 3 bases and 15 bases, in that order; junction bases with no gene match: 11. In nucleotides, the CDR3 is TGTGCCAGCAGTTTCGGACAGGCACCAAGGCTCCTCCACTTT. Translating it yields CASSFGQAPRLLHF.

Worth noting for this clonotype: The DNA is omitted, as the CDR3 cannot be located on it reliably, and the CDR3 follows TCRdb's listing. This chain joins TRBV6-5 and TRBJ2-7; the D call in the table, TRBD2, was not verified against the DNA. Germline loops: CDR1 MNHEY, CDR2 SVGAGI. Inclusive of both ends, the CDR3 amounts to 19 amino acids. CDR3 in amino acids: CASSFYICSHQGLSYEQYF.

Many counts were recorded for this clonotype. The chain links TRBV10-2 to TRBJ1-2; possible D gene TRBD1, 5 bases. Trimming left V 5 bases short and J 6 bases short, with 7 bases between. Germline CDR1 WSHSY, CDR2 SAAADI. This CDR3 has 11 amino acids. The CDR3: CASSKTDGYTF. In DNA form, the CDR3 reads TGCGCCAGCAGTAAGACAGATGGCTACACCTTC.

The chain joins TRBV12-3 or TRBV12-4 to TRBJ1-6, with D possibly matching TRBD1 (6 bases). This CDR3 spans 16 amino acids. Trimming shortened V by 1 base and J by 9 bases, and 16 bases separated the two germline ends. CDR3 coding DNA: TGTGCCAGCAGTTTAGGAGGTGCAGGGGTAGGTTCACCCCTCCACTTT. Residues: CASSLGGAGVGSPLHF.

The CDR3 region has the DNA TGTGCCAGCAGCCAAGACCTCCCGGGGCAGGGGGGTTCCTACGAGCAGTACTTC. Its protein is CASSQDLPGQGGSYEQYF. J is TRBJ2-7 and V is TRBV3-1; weak D call: TRBD1 (7 bases). Germline V lookup: CDR1 LGHDT, CDR2 YNNKEL (reference sequence). The CDR3 has 18 residues. Trimming took 0 bases from V and 1 from J, leaving 19 bases between them.

There are many counts of this clonotype. The V and J genes are TRBV3-1 and TRBJ2-7, with 7 bases aligning to TRBD1. V lost 3 bases and J lost 4; bases outside the gene matches: 9. CDR1 LGHDT and CDR2 YNNKEL come from the germline V gene (reference sequence). The CDR3 is 15 amino acids. The CDR3 DNA is TGTGCCAGCAGCCATTCAGACAGGGCCGGGTACGAGCAGTACTTC. This translates into CASSHSDRAGYEQYF.

V is TRBV7-2 and J is TRBJ2-1; D is perhaps TRBD2 (6 bases). From germline, CDR1 is SGHTA and CDR2 FQGNSA. V lost 1 base to trimming and J lost 0 bases, with 10 bases between them. This CDR3 contains 16 residues. In DNA form, the CDR3 reads TGTGCCAGCAGCTTAGGGGCGGGGAGCTCCTACAATGAGCAGTTCTTC. Translation: CASSLGAGSSYNEQFF.

This clonotype was seen many times. The chain couples TRBV7-6 to TRBJ2-3; TRBD2 aligns across 13 bases. Germline loops: CDR1 SGHVS, CDR2 FNYEAQ. The CDR3 spans 15 residues. The J segment lost 1 base and the V segment lost 8 bases, leaving 3 bases of the junction unmatched. CDR3 region: CASGLAGVGTDTQYF. The CDR3 DNA reads TGTGCCAGCGGACTAGCGGGGGTTGGCACAGATACGCAGTATTTT. The entire variable domain, with the rest obtained from reference TRBV7-6 and TRBJ2-3, is as follows: GAGVSQSPRYKVTKRGQDVALRCDPISGHVSLYWYRQALGQGPEFLTYFNYEAQQDKSGLPNDRFSAERPEGSISTLTIQRTEQRDSAMYRCASGLAGVGTDTQYFGPGTRLTVL.

This clonotype occurred many times. The chain has TRBV7-2 and TRBJ2-5; D tentatively reads TRBD1 or TRBD2 (7 bases each). The CDR3 is made up of 14 amino acids. Trimming left V 4 bases short and J 7 bases short, with 16 bases between. Per the germline V gene, CDR1 is SGHTA and CDR2 is FQGNSA. CDR3 in DNA: TGTGCCAGCAGCTCAGGGGGGGGGTACGGGACCCAGTACTTC. Amino acids: CASSSGGGYGTQYF.

At least ten counts were recorded for this clonotype. The chain is built from TRBV4-2 and TRBJ2-4, with D tentatively TRBD2 (5 bases). CDR3 length equals 15 residues. Trimming stripped 1 base from V and 9 bases from J, with 16 bases between. Germline V gene sequence: CDR1 LGHNA, CDR2 YNFKEQ. The CDR3 loop is CASSQVRAQSSIQYF. The CDR3 nucleotides are TGTGCCAGCAGCCAAGTGAGGGCCCAAAGTAGCATTCAGTACTTC.

This clonotype was observed at least ten times. V is TRBV3-1 and J is TRBJ2-5; D is perhaps TRBD2 (6 bases). This CDR3 contains 13 residues. V shed 4 bases and J shed 9 bases, with 15 bases lying between them. Looked up from germline, CDR1 is LGHDT and CDR2 is YNNKEL (reference sequence). The CDR3, as DNA: TGTGCCAGCAGCCCTGGACCCACGGGGGCCCAGTACTTC. Translation gives CASSPGPTGAQYF.

The V gene is TRBV18, the J gene TRBJ2-3; D remains ambiguous. CDR1 and CDR2 from the germline V gene are KGHSH and LQKENI. The V end was cut by 5 bases, the J end by 0 bases, with 3 bases between. The CDR3 has 12 amino acids. Here the CDR3 reads CASSDSTDTQYF. CDR3 DNA: TGTGCCAGCTCAGATAGCACAGATACGCAGTATTTT.

This clonotype occurred many times. The chain links TRBV20-1 to TRBJ1-1, with 9 positions matching TRBD1. The CDR3 loop spans 14 amino acids. V was clipped by 6 bases and J by 5 bases; unmatched bases: 10. CDR1 and CDR2 (germline): DFQATT, SNEGSKA (reference sequence). The CDR3 sequence is CSAQTGGLGTEAFF. The CDR3 bases are TGCAGTGCACAAACAGGGGGCCTAGGGACTGAAGCTTTCTTT.

This clonotype has just one count. The genes are TRBV6-5 and TRBJ2-6; 11 bases are shared with TRBD1. V dropped 4 bases and J dropped 2; count of bases not matched to a gene: 1. This CDR3 has 16 amino acids. Germline CDR1 and CDR2: MNHEY and SVGAGI. In DNA, the CDR3 is TGTGCCAGCAGTTGGACAGGGGGCGCTGGGGCCAACGTCCTGACTTTC. Translation: CASSWTGGAGANVLTF.

This clonotype was seen at least ten times. The rearrangement links TRBV28 to TRBJ1-2, with 11 positions matching TRBD1. Germline-derived CDR1 and CDR2 are MDHEN and SYDVKM. The CDR3 has 12 amino acids. The ends lost 9 bases at V and 6 bases at J; junction bases unmatched: 3. CDR3 sequence: CASWDRGNGYTF. In nucleotides, the CDR3 is TGTGCCAGTTGGGACAGGGGGAATGGCTACACCTTC.

Ten or more counts support this clonotype. The V gene is TRBV18, the J gene TRBJ1-2; tentatively, D is TRBD1 (5 bases). CDR1 and CDR2 (germline): KGHSH, LQKENI. The CDR3 length is 15 residues. The V end was cut by 3 bases, the J end by 4 bases, with 15 bases between. DNA of the CDR3: TGTGCCAGCTCACCCACTAGAGACAGTGTCTATGGCTACACCTTC. This sequence encodes CASSPTRDSVYGYTF. The variable domain in full, with the rest retrieved from reference TRBV18 and TRBJ1-2, is NAGVMQNPRHLVRRRGQEARLRCSPMKGHSHVYWYRQLPEEGLKFMVYLQKENIIDESGMPKERFSAEFPKEGPSILRIQQVVRGDSAAYFCASSPTRDSVYGYTFGSGTRLTVV.

In this sample, this clonotype turned up many times. The J gene is TRBJ1-4, the V gene TRBV5-1; no clear D gene. The V end was cut by 2 bases, the J end by 0 bases, with 11 bases between. The CDR3 has 16 amino acids. Germline CDR1 reads SGHRS; CDR2 reads YFSETQ. CDR3 nucleotides: TGCGCCAGCAGCTTTGGCCCCCCGGCAACTAATGAAAAACTGTTTTTT. Amino acids: CASSFGPPATNEKLFF.

This clonotype was seen ten or more times. The J gene is TRBJ1-2, the V gene TRBV5-6; D ambiguous. Trimming pared 2 bases from V and 4 bases from J, leaving 9 bases between. The CDR3 contains 13 residues. Germline V gives CDR1 SGHDT, CDR2 YYEEEE. CDR3 in DNA: TGTGCCAGCAGCTTCCTTCGCTTCTATGGCTACACCTTC. Translated: CASSFLRFYGYTF.

This clonotype was seen at least ten times. The chain couples TRBV29-1 to TRBJ2-1; 7 bases match TRBD1. The CDR3 covers 16 residues. J was trimmed by 1 base and V by 5 bases; bases with no gene match: 11. CDR1 is SQVTM and CDR2 is ANQGSEA in the germline V gene. CDR3 coding DNA: TGCAGCGTTACCCCTGACAGGGCAGGGTCCTACAATGAGCAGTTCTTC. Translated: CSVTPDRAGSYNEQFF.

This clonotype came up many times. The V call is TRBV5-5, the J call TRBJ1-1; D is possibly TRBD1 (6 bases). V lost 3 bases, J lost 2 bases, and 17 bases lay in between. CDR3 length: 16 amino acids. Germline values: CDR1 SGHKS, CDR2 YYEKEE (reference sequence). The CDR3, as DNA: TGTGCCAGCAGCTCACTTCTGGGGGGCCGAAACACTGAAGCTTTCTTT. This codes for CASSSLLGGRNTEAFF.

This clonotype appeared many times. The J gene is TRBJ2-7, the V gene TRBV5-1; 10 bases fit TRBD1. The CDR3 loop spans 15 amino acids. Germline assignment: CDR1 SGHRS and CDR2 YFSETQ. Losses at the gene ends were 2 bases for V and 3 bases for J; bases not matched to a gene: 5. CDR3 DNA: TGCGCCAGCAGCTTTTCCGGGACAGGGGTCTACGAGCAGTACTTC. It specifies CASSFSGTGVYEQYF.

This clonotype was seen a handful of times. This CDR3 reads CAIRRQGAAQPQHF. CDR3 nucleotides: TGTGCCATCCGGAGGCAGGGGGCAGCTCAGCCCCAGCATTTT. The chain combines TRBV28 with TRBJ1-5; 8 bases line up with TRBD1. Trimming took 10 bases from V and 6 from J; bases not matched to a gene: 11. This CDR3 contains 14 residues. Germline CDR1 MDHEN, CDR2 SYDVKM.

Ten or more counts support this clonotype. This chain joins TRBV5-1 and TRBJ1-4; no clear D gene. This CDR3 has 13 amino acids. The germline gives CDR1 SGHRS, CDR2 YFSETQ. V was cut by 10 bases and J by 1 base, with 11 bases left in between. CDR3 sequence: CAWEKGTNEKLFF. CDR3 coding DNA: TGCGCCTGGGAAAAGGGAACTAATGAAAAACTGTTTTTT.

This clonotype was observed at least ten times. The chain recombines TRBV5-1 with TRBJ1-5, with 8 bases matching TRBD1. From germline, CDR1 is SGHRS and CDR2 YFSETQ. The CDR3 is 15 amino acids. V shed 0 bases, J shed 7 bases, and the junction held 6 bases outside the gene matches. The CDR3 is CASSLGPGTGQPQHF. For the CDR3, the DNA is TGCGCCAGCAGCTTGGGGCCCGGGACAGGACAGCCCCAGCATTTT.

This clonotype came up many times. The CDR3 coding sequence is TGTGCCAGCAGGGACCGACTTCGGGGAGAGACCCAGTACTTC. Translated, it gives CASRDRLRGETQYF. The chain has TRBV25-1 and TRBJ2-5, with D possibly TRBD2 on 5 matching bases. Trimming removed 6 bases at V and 4 bases at J, with 15 bases between. The CDR3 is 14 residues long. CDR1 MGHDK and CDR2 SYGVNS come from the germline V gene.

This clonotype was seen repeatedly, ten times or more. The chain links TRBV30 to TRBJ2-1; 11 bases match TRBD2. The CDR3 is made up of 14 amino acids. Germline CDR1 and CDR2: GTSNPN and SVGIG (reference sequence). Trimming took 7 bases from V and 2 from J; bases not matched to a gene: 4. The CDR3, as DNA: TGTGCCTCCTTAGCGGGGGGGCCCTACAATGAGCAGTTCTTC. Its protein is CASLAGGPYNEQFF.

This clonotype was seen ten or more times. The chain joins TRBV5-1 to TRBJ2-1; 7 positions match TRBD2. The CDR3 sequence is 16 residues long. Germline assignment: CDR1 SGHRS and CDR2 YFSETQ. The ends lost 4 bases at V and 5 bases at J; junction bases unmatched: 12. The CDR3 nucleotides are TGCGCCAGCAGCCCGTCGACTAGCTTGGGAAACAATGAGCAGTTCTTC. Its protein is CASSPSTSLGNNEQFF.